This T cell receptor beta chain was captured in a study of blood T cells in healthy people across ages. General study findings and limits: Measured against age, TCR beta diversity per million T cells decreased in a roughly linear manner.

In the case of this clonotype: Its antigen is still unknown.

PCR was performed a second time for roughly 6 to 12 cycles using a sample-barcoded 5' primer and a J-beta primer mix. TCRdb fed the 5' RACE reads into MiXCR, producing one record per CDR3 protein. The sample yields approximately 290,000 distinct CDR3 sequences, roughly 29% seen once. Isolation per sample recovered at least 7 million PBMCs. The CDR3 is 16 residues long. CDR1 is SGDLS, CDR2 YYNGEE, per germline. The sequence was collected from a woman aged 65 to 85 in good health. The chain has TRBV9 and TRBJ2-7, with TRBD2 matching over 11 bases. The J call may be in error: the DNA end matches TRBJ2-1 better. The sample comprised blood. The CDR3 region has the DNA TGTGCCAGCAGTGAGACTCTAGCGGGGGGAGGGGATGAGCAGTTCTTC. Amino acids: CASSETLAGGGDEQFF.